The 32 T cell receptor beta chains below were found in one sample sequenced in a study of regulatory T cells in long-lasting Graves disease (dated by TCRdb to the early 2020s). Library prep was done by multiplex PCR. Sequencing relied on an Illumina HiSeq 4000. CDR3 regions were amplified by Arm-PCR with iRepertoire HTBI primers to construct TCR beta libraries. TCRdb's own reprocessing of the public reads used fastp at Q25 and MiXCR and kept productive beta chains. Rows with one shared CDR3 protein collapse into an entry with the most common genes and DNA. The sample profile shows over 250,000 distinct CDR3 sequences; more than 20% of them were found once. More than 50% of the sample is in the top ten clones. This sample's time point label indicates: persistent/refractory GD, antithyroid drugs over 5 years with positive TRAb. RNA was extracted from PBMCs in TRIzol for both TCR sequencing and RNA sequencing.

The sequences come from peripheral blood mononuclear cells (PBMCs), collected when the disease was refractory, from a patient treated with antithyroid drugs. The receptors shown here come from a female donor with Graves disease.

This clonotype has ten or more counts. The chain employs TRBV28 and TRBJ1-2; TRBD1 matches 8 bases. This CDR3 region has 13 residues. Per the germline V gene, CDR1 is MDHEN and CDR2 is SYDVKM. V shed 7 bases, J shed 6 bases, and the junction held 7 bases outside the gene matches. This CDR3 reads CASTSGQGNGYTF. CDR3 bases: TGTGCCAGCACCTCCGGACAGGGTAATGGCTACACCTTC.

For this clonotype: This may be a read error: a much more frequent sequence differs by one nucleotide. This chain joins TRBV2 and TRBJ2-2, with 8 bases lining up with TRBD2. The CDR3 is made up of 14 amino acids. Germline loops: CDR1 SNHLY, CDR2 FYNNEI. In DNA, the CDR3 is TGTGCCAGCAGTGAGGGGAGGGCCAGCGGGGGGCTGTTTTTT. This gives the protein CASSEGRASGGLFF.

This clonotype was seen many times. This sequence joins TRBV12-3 or TRBV12-4 and TRBJ1-2; D not certain. V lost 2 bases, J lost 11 bases, and 18 bases lay in between. The CDR3 consists of 14 residues. DNA of the CDR3: TGTGCCAGCAGTTTAAGTGCCACCCAACTTGGGTACACCTTC. As protein: CASSLSATQLGYTF.

The genes are TRBV19 and TRBJ1-5; unclear D gene. Germline V lookup: CDR1 LNHDA, CDR2 SQIVND (reference sequence). This CDR3 has 12 amino acids. Trimming pared 5 bases from V and 7 bases from J, leaving 9 bases between. The DNA for the CDR3 is TGTGCCAGTAGTGACGGATTCCAGCCCCAGCATTTT. Amino acids: CASSDGFQPQHF. Variable domain in full (rest from reference TRBV19 and TRBJ1-5): DGGITQSPKYLFRKEGQNVTLSCEQNLNHDAMYWYRQDPGQGLRLIYYSQIVNDFQKGDIAEGYSVSREKKESFPLTVTSAQKNPTAFYLCASSDGFQPQHFGDGTRLSIL.

This clonotype was recorded at least ten times. DNA of the CDR3: TGTGCCAGCAGTCGCCGGACAGGAGGCTTCTACGAGCAGTACTTC. Protein: CASSRRTGGFYEQYF. The gene calls are TRBV28 and TRBJ2-7; 7 bases line up with TRBD1. J was trimmed by 3 bases and V by 5 bases; bases with no gene match: 10. The CDR3 is made up of 15 amino acids. CDR1 and CDR2 (germline): MDHEN, SYDVKM.

The chain is built from TRBV20-1 and TRBJ1-1; D remains unclear. Between the trimmed V and J ends, which lost 0 bases and 0 bases, there was a span of 14 bases. The CDR3 extends over 16 amino acids. Germline CDR1 is DFQATT and CDR2 is SNEGSKA (reference sequence). This CDR3 reads CSARDRQRVMNTEAFF. As DNA, the CDR3 is TGCAGTGCTAGAGATAGGCAGCGGGTCATGAACACTGAAGCTTTCTTT.

The chain recombines TRBV20-1 with TRBJ2-1; the match to TRBD2 covers 7 bases. The CDR3 contains 15 residues. Germline CDR1 DFQATT, CDR2 SNEGSKA (reference sequence). The trim removed 3 bases at V and 8 bases at J, leaving 13 bases unmatched. CDR3 protein: CSARGGELDRDEQFF. The CDR3 DNA follows: TGCAGTGCTAGGGGGGGGGAGTTAGATCGCGATGAGCAGTTCTTC.

V and J are TRBV7-2 and TRBJ2-4; 10 bases are a match to TRBD2. J lost 7 bases, V lost 5 bases, and 20 bases had no gene match. Germline-derived CDR1 and CDR2 are SGHTA and FQGNSA. The CDR3 loop spans 19 amino acids. The CDR3 loop reads CASSDNPLGLAGVANIQYF. CDR3 in DNA: TGTGCCAGCAGCGACAACCCCTTAGGGCTAGCGGGAGTGGCCAACATTCAGTACTTC.

The chain carries TRBV10-3 and TRBJ2-3, with TRBD1 matching 10 bases. Germline V lookup: CDR1 ENHRY, CDR2 SYGVKD. The V and J ends lost 3 bases and 5 bases, in that order; junction bases with no gene match: 8. The CDR3 sequence is 16 residues long. The CDR3 loop is CAISENDRGLEDTQYF. CDR3 nucleotides: TGTGCCATCAGTGAAAATGACAGGGGGCTTGAAGATACGCAGTATTTT.

The rearrangement links TRBV27 to TRBJ2-7; D perhaps matches TRBD2 (6 bases). The CDR3 is 15 amino acids. Germline-derived CDR1 and CDR2 are MNHEY and SMNVEV (reference sequence). V lost 4 bases and J lost 3, with 16 bases in between. CDR3 region: CASSSTLGLNYEQYF. The CDR3 DNA reads as TGTGCCAGCAGTTCAACCCTGGGACTTAACTACGAGCAGTACTTC.

V gene TRBV19 combines with J gene TRBJ1-6, with D possibly being TRBD1 (6 bases). Per germline, CDR1 LNHDA and CDR2 SQIVND (reference sequence). This CDR3 spans 13 amino acids. The V and J ends lost 8 bases and 7 bases respectively, with 12 bases between them. This CDR3 is CASCQGRNSPLHF. CDR3 DNA: TGTGCCAGTTGTCAGGGGCGGAATTCACCCCTCCACTTT.

Points on this clonotype: Lacking the conserved final phenylalanine or tryptophan, this CDR3 likely reflects a read error. The rearrangement links TRBV6-1 to TRBJ2-6; 11 positions match TRBD2. CDR3 length equals 17 residues. With 7 bases clipped from V and 1 base from J, the junction kept 6 bases outside the gene matches. Germline V lookup: CDR1 MNHNS, CDR2 SASEGT. The CDR3 DNA sequence: TGTGCCAGCACCCTCACTAGCGGGGGATCTGGGGCCAACGTCCTGACTCTC. It translates to CASTLTSGGSGANVLTL.

The J gene is TRBJ2-2, the V gene TRBV7-8; D gene unclear. V was pared by 5 bases and J by 5 bases, with 12 bases between. CDR3 size: 14 residues. Germline V CDR1 and CDR2: SGHVS, FQNEAQ. Written as DNA, the CDR3 is TGTGCCAGCAGCCCCCGGGCTGGGACCGGGGAGCTGTTTTTT. Its translation is CASSPRAGTGELFF.

This clonotype has more than one count but fewer than ten. The chain uses TRBV3-1 and TRBJ2-4, with 9 bases that match TRBD1. V lost 4 bases to trimming and J lost 2 bases; unmatched junction nucleotides: 3. CDR1 LGHDT and CDR2 YNNKEL come from the germline V gene (reference sequence). This CDR3 has 15 residues. CDR3 sequence reads: CASSPGTGTKNIQYF. The CDR3 DNA reads TGTGCCAGCAGCCCCGGGACAGGGACCAAAAACATTCAGTACTTC.

The chain recombines TRBV25-1 with TRBJ2-5; 10 positions match TRBD1. Germline V gives CDR1 MGHDK, CDR2 SYGVNS. The CDR3 has 15 amino acids. Trimming removed 3 bases from V and 3 bases from J; junction bases left unmatched: 4. CDR3 DNA: TGTGCCAGCAGTGACTGGACAGGGGGGGAAGAGACCCAGTACTTC. Amino acid sequence: CASSDWTGGEETQYF.

The chain links TRBV11-2 to TRBJ1-2, with 10 positions matching TRBD1. Trimming removed 4 bases from V and 3 bases from J; junction bases left unmatched: 5. The CDR3 length is 15 residues. Germline values: CDR1 SGHAT, CDR2 FQNNGV. In DNA form, the CDR3 reads TGTGCCAGCAGCTCCGGGACAGGGGCCTACTATGGCTACACCTTC. Protein: CASSSGTGAYYGYTF.

This clonotype was seen at least ten times. The chain uses TRBV12-5 and TRBJ1-2, with 8 nucleotides matching TRBD1. In germline, CDR1 is LGHNT, CDR2 FRNRAP. J was trimmed by 6 bases and V by 5 bases; bases with no gene match: 8. This CDR3 comprises 14 residues. The DNA of the CDR3 is TGTGCTAGTGGTACGGGACAGGAAGAACATGGCTACACCTTC. Translated: CASGTGQEEHGYTF.

Only a few counts were recorded for this clonotype. In DNA, the CDR3 is TGTGCCAGCAGCTTAAGTCGGAACACCGGGGAGCTGTTTTTT. Translation: CASSLSRNTGELFF. This chain joins TRBV11-2 and TRBJ2-2; D not resolved. Germline V gene lookup returns CDR1 SGHAT and CDR2 FQNNGV. This CDR3 contains 14 residues. V lost 2 bases to trimming and J lost 1 base, with 5 bases between them.

The chain is built from TRBV6-1 and TRBJ1-1; possible D gene TRBD1, 6 bases. V gave up 9 bases and J gave up 4 bases, with 12 bases separating them. Germline V gives CDR1 MNHNS, CDR2 SASEGT. CDR3 length: 12 amino acids. The CDR3 bases are TGTGCCAGTGGCAGGGGAAGCACTGAAGCTTTCTTT. Its protein product is CASGRGSTEAFF.

This clonotype occurred many times. This chain uses TRBV28 with TRBJ2-1; D assignment may be TRBD1 or TRBD2 (5 bases each). CDR1 is MDHEN, CDR2 SYDVKM, per germline. The CDR3 is 14 amino acids. The germline V and J ends were trimmed by 8 bases and 0 bases, with 11 bases remaining between them. The CDR3 region is CASLSRGSYNEQFF. The CDR3 DNA reads as TGTGCCAGCCTTTCGAGGGGCTCCTACAATGAGCAGTTCTTC.

This clonotype came up many times. The gene calls are TRBV2 and TRBJ2-2; 10 bases agree with TRBD1. CDR1 is SNHLY and CDR2 is FYNNEI in the germline V gene. There are 16 residues in the CDR3. Unmatched junction bases numbered 4, after V lost 6 bases and J lost 0 bases. The CDR3 region has the DNA TGTGCCAGCAGCGACAGGGGGCCGACGAACACCGGGGAGCTGTTTTTT. This translates into CASSDRGPTNTGELFF.

In this sample, this clonotype turned up many times. The chain joins TRBV20-1 to TRBJ2-5; 9 bases agree with TRBD2. CDR1 and CDR2 from the germline V gene are DFQATT and SNEGSKA (reference sequence). CDR3 length: 15 residues. J was trimmed by 0 bases and V by 6 bases; bases with no gene match: 8. CDR3 loop: CSATIAGEYQETQYF. In nucleotides, the CDR3 is TGCAGTGCCACTATAGCGGGGGAGTACCAAGAGACCCAGTACTTC.

This clonotype was seen more than once but under ten times. The final CDR3 position lacks the conserved phenylalanine or tryptophan, pointing to a likely read error. The chain uses TRBV2 and TRBJ2-7, with 9 bases aligning to TRBD2. The CDR3 is made up of 16 amino acids. V trimming: 8 bases; J trimming: 7 bases; junction bases outside the gene matches: 18. CDR1 is SNHLY and CDR2 is FYNNEI in the germline V gene. The CDR3 DNA is TGTGCCAGCGCTAATCTTCCGGGACTAGCAACTGGAGAGCAGTACCTC. This encodes CASANLPGLATGEQYL.

Details on this clonotype: A far larger clone is off by one base, so a read error is likely. The V and J genes are TRBV7-9 and TRBJ2-5, with D perhaps matching TRBD1 or TRBD2 (5 bases each). Germline loops: CDR1 SEHNR, CDR2 FQNEAQ (reference sequence). The CDR3 runs 13 residues. CDR3 sequence reads: CASSFGTPQAQCF. The CDR3 DNA reads TGTGCCAGCAGCTTCGGGACGCCCCAAGCCCAGTGCTTC. Drawing the rest from reference TRBV7-9 and TRBJ2-5, the complete variable domain is DTGVSQNPRHKITKRGQNVTFRCDPISEHNRLYWYRQTLGQGPEFLTYFQNEAQLEKSRLLSDRFSAERPKGSFSTLEIQRTEQGDSAMYLCASSFGTPQAQCFGPGTRLLVL.

This clonotype was picked up many times. This rearrangement joins TRBV2 to TRBJ2-7, with D uncertain. This CDR3 has 15 amino acids. Germline-derived CDR1 and CDR2 are SNHLY and FYNNEI. The V gene lost 2 bases and the J gene lost 3 bases, with 14 bases spanning the gap. Written as DNA, the CDR3 is TGTGCCAGCAGTGAACGGTGGGGTATTCGCTACGAGCAGTACTTC. It specifies CASSERWGIRYEQYF.

As regards this clonotype: Because it lacks the conserved phenylalanine or tryptophan at the end, this CDR3 is likely a read error. The chain combines TRBV2 with TRBJ2-7; D not resolved. V was cut by 6 bases and J by 0 bases, with 3 bases left in between. The CDR3 runs 11 residues. Germline loops: CDR1 SNHLY, CDR2 FYNNEI. The CDR3 DNA is TGTGCCAGCAGGTCCTCCTACGAGCAGTACCTC. Its translation is CASRSSYEQYL.

This chain uses TRBV27 with TRBJ2-1; D perhaps matches TRBD2 (6 bases). Germline V lookup: CDR1 MNHEY, CDR2 SMNVEV (reference sequence). The CDR3 has 15 residues. With 1 base removed from V and 7 bases from J, the gap between germline ends came to 14 bases. Written as DNA, the CDR3 is TGTGCCAGCAGTTTATACGGGGGTGGGGAGAATGAGCAGTTCTTC. Translating gives CASSLYGGGENEQFF.

This chain uses TRBV12-3 or TRBV12-4 with TRBJ1-6; D is ambiguous. Trimming shortened V by 6 bases and J by 5 bases, and 5 bases separated the two germline ends. The CDR3 totals 12 residues. For the CDR3, the DNA is TGTGCCAGCAGCCGGAATAATTCACCCCTCCACTTT. Protein sequence: CASSRNNSPLHF.

V usage is TRBV6-2 or TRBV6-3 and J usage is TRBJ1-2, with D hard to call. The CDR3 is made up of 17 amino acids. Germline V gene data show CDR1 as MNHEY and CDR2 as SVGEGT. V lost 3 bases and J lost 3, with 20 bases in between. The CDR3 nucleotides read TGTGCCAGCAGTTATTCGGAGGGCGGAGGCCCTCACTATGGCTACACCTTC. As protein: CASSYSEGGGPHYGYTF.

The chain recombines TRBV20-1 with TRBJ2-5, with D perhaps TRBD2 (6 bases). Trimming took off 5 bases at V and 5 bases at J, with 15 bases between the two ends. The CDR3 runs to 13 residues. Germline V CDR1 and CDR2: DFQATT, SNEGSKA (reference sequence). CDR3 loop: CSAPEPGRETQYF. CDR3 coding DNA: TGCAGTGCTCCGGAACCGGGGAGGGAGACCCAGTACTTC.

This clonotype was counted at least ten times. This sequence joins TRBV28 and TRBJ1-4; TRBD1 matches 10 bases. The V segment lost 4 bases and the J segment 3 bases; nucleotides outside the gene matches: 2. The CDR3 has 15 amino acids. Germline loops: CDR1 MDHEN, CDR2 SYDVKM. The CDR3 spells CASSSDRGPNEKLFF. The DNA of the CDR3 is TGTGCCAGCAGTTCAGACAGGGGGCCTAATGAAAAACTGTTTTTT.

This clonotype came up a few times. This sequence joins TRBV3-1 and TRBJ2-7, with D tentatively TRBD2 (6 bases). The germline CDR1 and CDR2 sequences are LGHDT and YNNKEL (reference sequence). The CDR3 totals 16 residues. V shed 0 bases and J shed 2 bases, with 14 bases lying between them. CDR3 loop: CASSQEGLALPYEQYF. The DNA for the CDR3 is TGTGCCAGCAGCCAAGAAGGCCTAGCGCTACCCTACGAGCAGTACTTC.